One and the same sample provided the 32 T cell receptor beta chains below, sequenced in a study of spatial heterogeneity in lung cancer. TCRdb re-analysed the 5' RACE reads in MiXCR, keeping a single row per CDR3 protein. The data hold 85,000 to 100,000 distinct CDR3 sequences, with roughly 21% observed a single time. As for time point: blood at routine non-recurrence follow-up after resection. Sequenced material: PBMCs, taken at follow-up. The source is a male donor with early-stage non-small cell lung cancer.

This clonotype was seen ten or more times. This chain links TRBV29-1 with TRBJ2-6, with D possibly matching TRBD2 (6 bases). Trimming pared 7 bases from V and 1 base from J, leaving 8 bases between. Per germline, CDR1 SQVTM and CDR2 ANQGSEA. The CDR3 loop spans 13 amino acids. The CDR3 protein is CSAGTSGANVLTF. The DNA for the CDR3 is TGCAGCGCAGGGACTTCTGGGGCCAACGTCCTGACTTTC.

This clonotype has only a few counts. This rearrangement joins TRBV2 to TRBJ2-7, with 11 bases aligning to TRBD1. From germline, CDR1 is SNHLY and CDR2 FYNNEI. This CDR3 contains 14 residues. Trimming removed 5 bases from V and 3 bases from J; junction bases left unmatched: 3. The CDR3 reads CASSWDRGDYEQYF. The CDR3 DNA reads TGTGCCAGCAGTTGGGACAGGGGGGACTACGAGCAGTACTTC.

The chain uses TRBV20-1 and TRBJ2-7, with TRBD2 matching 9 bases. This CDR3 has 14 amino acids. Unmatched junction bases numbered 10, after V lost 6 bases and J lost 4 bases. The germline gives CDR1 DFQATT, CDR2 SNEGSKA (reference sequence). As DNA, the CDR3 is TGCAGTGCGGGAGGGACTAGCAGAACGTACGAGCAGTACTTC. Amino acids: CSAGGTSRTYEQYF.

The V gene is TRBV7-2, the J gene TRBJ1-1; D ambiguous. The V end lost 5 bases, the J end lost 5 bases, and 18 bases lay between the germline ends. From germline, CDR1 is SGHTA and CDR2 FQGNSA. This CDR3 contains 15 residues. This CDR3 reads CASSTASWGRTEAFF. CDR3 DNA: TGTGCCAGCAGCACTGCTAGCTGGGGTAGGACTGAAGCTTTCTTT. Looking up the rest from reference TRBV7-2 and TRBJ1-1 gives the full variable domain: GAGVSQSPSNKVTEKGKDVELRCDPISGHTALYWYRQSLGQGLEFLIYFQGNSAPDKSGLPSDRFSAERTGGSVSTLTIQRTQQEDSAVYLCASSTASWGRTEAFFGQGTRLTVV.

This chain joins TRBV3-1 and TRBJ2-3; D might be TRBD2 (6 bases). The CDR3 extends over 15 amino acids. V lost 5 bases and J lost 2, with 14 bases in between. The germline V gene encodes CDR1 LGHDT and CDR2 YNNKEL (reference sequence). The DNA for the CDR3 is TGTGCCAGCAGCTCGTTGGGACTCCTCACAGATACGCAGTATTTT. Protein product: CASSSLGLLTDTQYF.

This clonotype has a count of ten or more. This chain joins TRBV12-3 or TRBV12-4 and TRBJ2-3, with D hard to call. The CDR3 runs 11 residues. V lost 3 bases, J lost 3 bases, and 1 base lay in between. The CDR3 reads CASSFTDTQYF. The CDR3 DNA sequence: TGTGCCAGCAGTTTTACAGATACGCAGTATTTT.

This clonotype has ten or more counts. This chain uses TRBV18 with TRBJ2-4, with D possibly being TRBD2 (6 bases). CDR1 is KGHSH and CDR2 is LQKENI in the germline V gene. Between the trimmed V and J ends, which lost 3 bases and 9 bases, there was a span of 18 bases. There are 15 residues in the CDR3. The chain's CDR3 is CASSPIQRKEGIQYF. In DNA, the CDR3 is TGTGCCAGCTCACCCATTCAGCGGAAGGAGGGCATTCAGTACTTC.

V is TRBV3-1 and J is TRBJ1-1, with D perhaps matching TRBD1 (6 bases). V lost 7 bases and J lost 10, with 16 bases in between. CDR1 is LGHDT and CDR2 is YNNKEL in the germline V gene (reference sequence). CDR3 length: 12 amino acids. This CDR3 reads CASTSSGGAAFF. CDR3 sequence (DNA): TGTGCCAGCACCAGCTCGGGGGGCGCAGCTTTCTTT.

This clonotype has a handful of counts. The CDR3 spells CASSQTGTSGDGVNEQFF. DNA of the CDR3: TGCGCCAGCAGTCAGACCGGGACTAGCGGAGACGGAGTCAATGAGCAGTTCTTC. The chain joins TRBV23-1 to TRBJ2-1, with 11 bases fitting TRBD2. TRBV23-1 is given ORF status, its function remaining uncertain. V was clipped by 3 bases and J by 6 bases; unmatched bases: 13. This CDR3 comprises 18 residues.

This clonotype appeared a few times. V gene TRBV29-1 combines with J gene TRBJ2-1; D remains unclear. This CDR3 comprises 15 residues. CDR1 is SQVTM and CDR2 is ANQGSEA in the germline V gene. Trimming removed 6 bases at V and 6 bases at J, with 21 bases between. The chain's CDR3 is CSVDPDLSPTNEQFF. CDR3 bases: TGCAGCGTAGACCCAGACCTTTCCCCAACCAATGAGCAGTTCTTC.

This clonotype showed up just a few times. At one boundary the junction diverges from the germline segment, which might be a read error. The chain links TRBV5-1 to TRBJ2-1; D is possibly TRBD2 (6 bases). Germline CDR1 is SGHRS and CDR2 is YFSETQ. This CDR3 comprises 15 residues. The CDR3 nucleotides read TGCGTCAGCAGCTTGAGTAGCGGATATTACAATGAGCAGTTCTTC. Its protein is CVSSLSSGYYNEQFF.

V and J are TRBV20-1 and TRBJ2-3, with unresolved D. The germline V gene encodes CDR1 DFQATT and CDR2 SNEGSKA (reference sequence). V was cut by 3 bases and J by 2 bases, with 9 bases left in between. The CDR3 spans 13 residues. CDR3 residues: CSARAEFTDTQYF. CDR3 nucleotide sequence: TGCAGTGCTAGGGCCGAATTCACAGATACGCAGTATTTT.

This clonotype was picked up a small number of times. The V gene is TRBV6-1, the J gene TRBJ1-6, with D possibly being TRBD1 (6 bases). Germline V gene lookup returns CDR1 MNHNS and CDR2 SASEGT. V was trimmed by 8 bases and J by 8 bases, leaving 19 bases between them. CDR3 length equals 15 residues. In DNA, the CDR3 is TGTGCCAGCGGGGAGCCCTCGGGGGCTTATTCACCCCTCCACTTT. Residues: CASGEPSGAYSPLHF.

The chain links TRBV11-2 to TRBJ1-3, with 7 bases that match TRBD1. The germline V gene has CDR1 SGHAT and CDR2 FQNNGV. The CDR3 sequence is 15 residues long. V was clipped by 5 bases and J by 3 bases; unmatched bases: 7. CDR3 residues: CASSEDRPIGNTIYF. DNA for the CDR3: TGTGCCAGCAGCGAGGACAGGCCCATTGGAAACACCATATATTTT.

Ten or more counts support this clonotype. CDR3 protein: CASSRGTAHEQYF. The CDR3 bases are TGCGCCAGCAGTAGAGGAACGGCGCACGAGCAGTACTTC. V usage is TRBV10-1 and J usage is TRBJ2-7; unclear D gene. The CDR3 totals 13 residues. Looked up from germline, CDR1 is WNHNN and CDR2 is SYGVQD (reference sequence). V gave up 5 bases and J gave up 5 bases, with 13 bases separating them.

This clonotype was counted between two and nine times. The rearrangement links TRBV9 to TRBJ2-5; 8 bases are shared with TRBD2. Looked up from germline, CDR1 is SGDLS and CDR2 is YYNGEE. V trimming: 0 bases; J trimming: 2 bases; junction bases outside the gene matches: 3. CDR3 length equals 15 residues. Here the CDR3 reads CASSVVVAGQETQYF. CDR3 in DNA: TGTGCCAGCAGCGTAGTGGTAGCGGGGCAAGAGACCCAGTACTTC.

This chain joins TRBV19 and TRBJ1-5, with D uncertain. V lost 9 bases to trimming and J lost 2 bases, with 11 bases between them. Germline values: CDR1 LNHDA, CDR2 SQIVND (reference sequence). There are 13 residues in the CDR3. The CDR3 region is CASRMGRNQPQHF. DNA for the CDR3: TGTGCCAGCCGCATGGGTCGCAATCAGCCCCAGCATTTT.

The chain uses TRBV7-6 and TRBJ1-1; D perhaps matches TRBD1 (6 bases). CDR1 is SGHVS, CDR2 FNYEAQ, per germline. The CDR3 contains 16 residues. V lost 5 bases and J 1 base, leaving 17 bases between the germline ends. CDR3 in amino acids: CASSPRGGAPNTEAFF. CDR3 sequence (DNA): TGTGCCAGCAGCCCCCGCGGGGGGGCCCCGAACACTGAAGCTTTCTTT.

This chain joins TRBV15 and TRBJ2-7; the D is unclear. Trimming cost V 0 bases and J 2 bases, with 11 bases left between them. Germline V CDR1 and CDR2: LNHNV, YYDKDF (reference sequence). The CDR3 length is 15 residues. Here the CDR3 DNA reads TGTGCCACCAGCAGAGATGTGGCCCCAGCCTACGAGCAGTACTTC. This encodes CATSRDVAPAYEQYF. Full variable domain (remainder filled in from reference TRBV15 and TRBJ2-7): DAMVIQNPRYQVTQFGKPVTLSCSQTLNHNVMYWYQQKSSQAPKLLFHYYDKDFNNEADTPDNFQSRRPNTSFCFLDIRSPGLGDTAMYLCATSRDVAPAYEQYFGPGTRLTVT.

In its sample, this clonotype was seen a few times. The rearrangement uses TRBV19 and TRBJ2-1; 7 bases map to TRBD1. V lost 4 bases and J lost 8; bases outside the gene matches: 11. CDR1 is LNHDA, CDR2 SQIVND, per germline (reference sequence). The length of the CDR3 is 15 residues. CDR3 coding DNA: TGTGCCAGTAGTACCCGACAGGGCCGAGGGTATGAGCAGTTCTTC. It encodes CASSTRQGRGYEQFF.

This clonotype was seen only a few times. This chain links TRBV20-1 with TRBJ1-5, with 10 positions matching TRBD1. The CDR3 totals 13 residues. Per germline, CDR1 DFQATT and CDR2 SNEGSKA (reference sequence). The junction had 5 bases not matched to a gene; V was cut back by 6 bases and J by 6 bases. The CDR3 region is CSARTGGIQPQHF. In DNA form, the CDR3 reads TGCAGTGCACGGACAGGGGGAATTCAGCCCCAGCATTTT.

This clonotype was seen a handful of times. V is TRBV7-2 and J is TRBJ1-1; a weak D match, TRBD1 (6 bases). Between the trimmed V and J ends, which lost 5 bases and 5 bases, there was a span of 12 bases. Germline-derived CDR1 and CDR2 are SGHTA and FQGNSA. CDR3 length: 13 amino acids. This chain's CDR3 is CASSGTGRTEAFF. The CDR3 DNA sequence: TGTGCCAGCAGCGGTACAGGGAGAACTGAAGCTTTCTTT.

This clonotype was observed many times. The chain is built from TRBV29-1 and TRBJ1-2, with D unclear. The CDR3 runs to 13 residues. V was trimmed by 6 bases and J by 1 base, leaving 12 bases between them. Germline assignment: CDR1 SQVTM and CDR2 ANQGSEA. CDR3 residues: CSVHRTDNYGYTF. The CDR3 bases are TGCAGCGTGCACCGGACGGATAACTATGGCTACACCTTC. The variable domain in full, completed from reference TRBV29-1 and TRBJ1-2, reads SAVISQKPSRDICQRGTSLTIQCQVDSQVTMMFWYRQQPGQSLTLIATANQGSEATYESGFVIDKFPISRPNLTFSTLTVSNMSPEDSSIYLCSVHRTDNYGYTFGSGTRLTVV.

The chain links TRBV12-3 or TRBV12-4 to TRBJ1-3; 7 nucleotides align to TRBD1. Trimming cost V 3 bases and J 0 bases; bases outside gene matches: 8. The CDR3 covers 17 residues. The CDR3 nucleotides read TGTGCCAGCAGTTTTTACACGACAGGGACCTCTGGAAACACCATATATTTT. This sequence encodes CASSFYTTGTSGNTIYF.

This clonotype was recorded many times. The V call is TRBV19, the J call TRBJ1-1; D is unclear. CDR1 is LNHDA, CDR2 SQIVND, per germline (reference sequence). This CDR3 contains 14 residues. With 5 bases removed from V and 1 base from J, the gap between germline ends came to 11 bases. Written as DNA, the CDR3 is TGTGCCAGTAGTGTTGGATGGGGGAACACTGAAGCTTTCTTT. This gives the protein CASSVGWGNTEAFF.

DNA for the CDR3: TGCAGGGCGGGCTTCGGCACTGAAGCTTTCTTT. Protein: CRAGFGTEAFF. This chain links TRBV20-1 with TRBJ1-1; D gene ambiguous. This CDR3 comprises 11 residues. Germline loops: CDR1 DFQATT, CDR2 SNEGSKA (reference sequence).

This clonotype has a handful of counts. The chain is built from TRBV2 and TRBJ1-2; D not resolved. The ends were cut back, 7 bases at V and 1 base at J, with 10 bases in the middle. Per the germline V gene, CDR1 is SNHLY and CDR2 is FYNNEI. The CDR3 is 13 residues long. The CDR3 DNA reads as TGTGCCAGCAAAGTCAACAGTAACTATGGCTACACCTTC. Translating gives CASKVNSNYGYTF.

There are a few counts of this clonotype. The CDR3 region has the DNA TGTGCCAGCAGCTTAGATGGAGGGTTTATGGGACCAAGTCAGCCCCAGCATTTT. Its translation is CASSLDGGFMGPSQPQHF. This chain uses TRBV7-9 with TRBJ1-5; possible D gene TRBD1, 5 bases. The CDR3 sequence is 18 residues long. V was trimmed by 1 base and J by 6 bases, leaving 22 bases between them. Germline assignment: CDR1 SEHNR and CDR2 FQNEAQ (reference sequence).

This clonotype was detected many times. This chain joins TRBV5-1 and TRBJ1-6, with D possibly being TRBD1 (5 bases). CDR3 size: 13 residues. Germline V lookup: CDR1 SGHRS, CDR2 YFSETQ. Trimming stripped 5 bases from V and 5 bases from J, with 8 bases between. The CDR3 region is CASRVTDNSPLHF. As DNA, the CDR3 is TGCGCCAGCAGAGTGACAGATAATTCACCCCTCCACTTT.

This chain links TRBV6-6 with TRBJ2-5; D is possibly TRBD1 or TRBD2 (6 bases each). Looked up from germline, CDR1 is MNHNY and CDR2 is SVGAGI (reference sequence). The CDR3 has 15 residues. Trimming took 6 bases from V and 5 from J, leaving 19 bases between them. The DNA for the CDR3 is TGTGCCAGCAGCGCTACTGACGGGGGCCGGGAGACCCAGTACTTC. Translation gives CASSATDGGRETQYF.

The V and J genes are TRBV20-1 and TRBJ1-2, with D uncertain. Germline assignment: CDR1 DFQATT and CDR2 SNEGSKA (reference sequence). The CDR3 is made up of 11 amino acids. Deletions cut 6 bases from V and 0 bases from J, with 5 bases between. The CDR3 nucleotides read TGCAGTGCCGAGTCTAACTATGGCTACACCTTC. Its protein is CSAESNYGYTF.

This chain joins TRBV4-1 and TRBJ2-1; 7 nucleotides line up with TRBD1. The CDR3 consists of 16 residues. The V gene end was trimmed by 0 bases and the J gene end by 1 base; junction bases not matched to a gene: 3. In germline, CDR1 is MGHRA, CDR2 YSYEKL. The CDR3 DNA reads as TGCGCCAGCAGCCAAGATTTGACAGGGTCCTACAATGAGCAGTTCTTC. This translates into CASSQDLTGSYNEQFF.